These 23 T cell receptor beta chains came from one sample sequenced in a study of blood T cells in healthy people across ages. Primed by a sample-barcoded 5' primer and a J-beta primer mix, a second PCR proceeded for about 6 to 12 cycles. TCRdb processed the 5' RACE reads anew with MiXCR; each CDR3 protein has one entry. The table has about a million distinct CDR3 sequences, 51% seen once. Sequenced input: blood. The origin of the receptors is a woman aged 55-69 years in good health.

This clonotype has more than one count but fewer than ten. The chain carries TRBV20-1 and TRBJ2-7; 10 nucleotides agree with TRBD2. The CDR3 has 15 residues. Trimming at V came to 5 bases and at J to 6 bases, leaving 13 bases not matched to a gene. The germline gives CDR1 DFQATT, CDR2 SNEGSKA (reference sequence). CDR3 amino acids: CSARSPGAGGSEQYF. In DNA, the CDR3 is TGCAGTGCTCGCTCCCCAGGAGCGGGAGGGTCCGAGCAGTACTTC.

As DNA, the CDR3 is TGTGCCAGCAGTTGGAGCTCGAATGAGCAGTTCTTC. Its translation is CASSWSSNEQFF. This chain links TRBV6-2 or TRBV6-3 with TRBJ2-1, with D uncertain. The CDR3 extends over 12 amino acids. CDR1 is MNHEY and CDR2 is SVGEGT in the germline V gene. V shed 4 bases and J shed 7 bases, with 8 bases lying between them.

The chain links TRBV5-5 to TRBJ2-7; no reliable D call. The CDR3 is made up of 17 amino acids. Trimming left V 4 bases short and J 0 bases short, with 20 bases between. Germline V gives CDR1 SGHKS, CDR2 YYEKEE (reference sequence). The CDR3: CASSPRFEETFSYEQYF. The CDR3 bases are TGTGCCAGCAGCCCTAGGTTCGAAGAGACCTTCTCCTACGAGCAGTACTTC.

The chain has TRBV4-1 and TRBJ2-1; the D is unclear. There are 15 residues in the CDR3. V dropped 1 base and J dropped 0 bases, with 7 bases sitting between them. Germline V CDR1 and CDR2: MGHRA, YSYEKL. The CDR3 loop is CASSQGVGSYNEQFF. In DNA form, the CDR3 reads TGCGCCAGCAGCCAAGGGGTTGGCTCCTACAATGAGCAGTTCTTC.

In this sample, this clonotype turned up a few times. V is TRBV12-3 or TRBV12-4 and J is TRBJ2-5; D may be TRBD2 (6 bases). V lost 6 bases and J 1 base, leaving 9 bases between the germline ends. CDR3 length: 13 amino acids. The CDR3 DNA reads as TGTGCCAGCAGCTGGGACTTCCAAGAGACCCAGTACTTC. Residues: CASSWDFQETQYF.

The rearrangement joins TRBV7-2 to TRBJ2-3; D is unclear. Germline V gene sequence: CDR1 SGHTA, CDR2 FQGNSA. Between the trimmed V and J ends, which lost 4 bases and 4 bases, there was a span of 12 bases. The CDR3 extends over 14 amino acids. CDR3 sequence (DNA): TGTGCCAGCAGCTCGCAGGCGGAGTCAGATACGCAGTATTTT. This encodes CASSSQAESDTQYF.

The rearrangement uses TRBV15 and TRBJ1-2; perhaps TRBD1 as D (5 bases). The germline V and J ends were trimmed by 5 bases and 7 bases, with 17 bases remaining between them. Germline lookup yields CDR1 LNHNV and CDR2 YYDKDF (reference sequence). The CDR3 length is 14 residues. The CDR3 here is CATSGRRGRLGYTF. The CDR3 DNA sequence: TGTGCCACCAGCGGCCGGCGGGGGAGGCTTGGCTACACCTTC.

This rearrangement joins TRBV7-8 to TRBJ2-7; D possibly matches TRBD1 or TRBD2 (5 bases each). Germline lookup yields CDR1 SGHVS and CDR2 FQNEAQ. Trimming cost V 2 bases and J 3 bases, with 11 bases left between them. The CDR3 covers 14 residues. The chain's CDR3 is CASSLRDVVYEQYF. In DNA form, the CDR3 reads TGTGCCAGCAGCTTAAGGGACGTGGTCTACGAGCAGTACTTC.

The chain employs TRBV2 and TRBJ2-7; no reliable D call. There are 16 residues in the CDR3. Trimming removed 4 bases from V and 0 bases from J, with 16 bases in between. Germline V lookup: CDR1 SNHLY, CDR2 FYNNEI. This CDR3 is CASSVVAWSSSYEQYF. The CDR3, as DNA: TGTGCCAGCAGTGTCGTTGCCTGGTCAAGCTCCTACGAGCAGTACTTC. The whole variable domain, filled in from reference TRBV2 and TRBJ2-7, reads EPEVTQTPSHQVTQMGQEVILRCVPISNHLYFYWYRQILGQKVEFLVSFYNNEISEKSEIFDDQFSVERPDGSNFTLKIRSTKLEDSAMYFCASSVVAWSSSYEQYFGPGTRLTVT.

Remarks on this clonotype: At one end the junction does not follow the germline gene, possibly because of a read error. The chain uses TRBV28 and TRBJ2-5; 11 positions match TRBD2. The J call could be wrong; TRBJ2-7 is a better fit for the DNA end. The germline V gene has CDR1 MDHEN and CDR2 SYDVKM. The CDR3 has 16 residues. CDR3 loop: CAGSFIAGGPFGEQYF. CDR3 bases: TGTGCCGGCAGTTTCATAGCGGGAGGGCCTTTTGGCGAGCAGTACTTC.

The chain combines TRBV28 with TRBJ2-7; the D call may be TRBD1 or TRBD2 (5 bases each). Trimming took 5 bases from V and 5 from J, leaving 13 bases between them. The CDR3 loop spans 13 amino acids. CDR1 MDHEN and CDR2 SYDVKM come from the germline V gene. In nucleotides, the CDR3 is TGTGCCAGCAGTACGGGGCCGACCCACGAGCAGTACTTC. Amino acids: CASSTGPTHEQYF.

J is TRBJ2-4 and V is TRBV20-1; TRBD1 or TRBD2 may be the D gene (6 bases each). With the DNA end fitting TRBJ2-7 better, the J assignment may be wrong. Germline V lookup: CDR1 DFQATT, CDR2 SNEGSKA (reference sequence). The CDR3 consists of 16 residues. CDR3 in amino acids: CSAKHFGSTRGSEQYF. Here the CDR3 DNA reads TGCAGTGCTAAACATTTTGGTTCGACTAGGGGGAGCGAGCAGTACTTC.

V is TRBV25-1 and J is TRBJ1-5, with a possible D match to TRBD1 (5 bases). Germline-derived CDR1 and CDR2 are MGHDK and SYGVNS. V was shortened by 3 bases and J by 2 bases, with 23 bases between the two germline ends. The CDR3 runs to 19 residues. This CDR3 reads CASSDGGVRPRFRNQPQHF. CDR3 bases: TGTGCCAGCAGTGATGGGGGGGTGAGACCTCGATTCCGCAATCAGCCCCAGCATTTT.

The chain recombines TRBV12-3 or TRBV12-4 with TRBJ2-7, with D unclear. V lost 6 bases and J 3 bases, leaving 15 bases between the germline ends. The CDR3 runs 14 residues. In DNA form, the CDR3 reads TGTGCCAGCAGACTTGTCGTTGGAAACTACGAGCAGTACTTC. This translates into CASRLVVGNYEQYF.

The table lists this clonotype with a few counts. The rearrangement uses TRBV12-3 or TRBV12-4 and TRBJ2-7, with no clear D. This CDR3 is built from 14 residues. Trimming left V 2 bases short and J 5 bases short, with 13 bases between. As DNA, the CDR3 is TGTGCCAGCAGTTTACTCGAGCTAGTGAACGAGCAGTACTTC. Translated: CASSLLELVNEQYF.

The V and J genes are TRBV12-3 or TRBV12-4 and TRBJ2-3; D tentatively fits TRBD1 or TRBD2 (6 bases each). CDR3 length: 16 amino acids. The V gene lost 5 bases and the J gene lost 0 bases, with 15 bases spanning the gap. The CDR3 spells CASSVPGASSTDTQYF. The CDR3 DNA is TGTGCCAGCAGTGTCCCGGGGGCCTCAAGCACAGATACGCAGTATTTT.

The V gene is TRBV11-2, the J gene TRBJ2-1; D not resolved. Trimming shortened V by 5 bases and J by 12 bases, and 14 bases separated the two germline ends. Germline V gives CDR1 SGHAT, CDR2 FQNNGV. CDR3 length equals 12 residues. This chain's CDR3 is CASSLYGRRQFF. The CDR3 DNA reads as TGTGCCAGCAGCCTCTACGGAAGGAGGCAGTTCTTC.

This clonotype turned up a few times. V usage is TRBV3-1 and J usage is TRBJ2-1, with D perhaps TRBD2 (5 bases). The CDR3 covers 15 residues. Trimming removed 0 bases from V and 6 bases from J, with 12 bases in between. CDR1 LGHDT and CDR2 YNNKEL come from the germline V gene (reference sequence). In nucleotides, the CDR3 is TGTGCCAGCAGCCAAGATCTAGCTACCCTCAATGAGCAGTTCTTC. Translation gives CASSQDLATLNEQFF.

On this clonotype: Given a much more abundant clone one base away, this may be a read error. The rearrangement joins TRBV6-5 to TRBJ1-2; 10 nucleotides agree with TRBD1. The germline gives CDR1 MNHEY, CDR2 SVGAGI. The CDR3 runs to 15 residues. Trimming took 6 bases from V and 6 from J; bases not matched to a gene: 10. CDR3 sequence: CASRSTGGAGHGYTF. The CDR3 nucleotides are TGTGCCAGCAGGTCGACAGGGGGCGCGGGCCATGGCTACACCTTC.

The chain couples TRBV4-3 to TRBJ2-4; D may be TRBD2 (6 bases). Trimming pared 0 bases from V and 8 bases from J, leaving 14 bases between. From germline, CDR1 is LGHNA and CDR2 YSLEER. The CDR3 spans 15 residues. The CDR3 sequence is CASSQDGGNRDIQYF. CDR3 bases: TGCGCCAGCAGCCAAGATGGCGGGAACCGGGACATTCAGTACTTC.

The CDR3 coding sequence is TGCAGTGCTAGATGGCTAGCGTCTCTAGATGAGCAGTTCTTC. Translated: CSARWLASLDEQFF. V and J are TRBV20-1 and TRBJ2-1; a weak D match, TRBD2 (6 bases). CDR1 and CDR2 from the germline V gene are DFQATT and SNEGSKA (reference sequence). The CDR3 spans 14 residues. Trimming removed 2 bases at V and 8 bases at J, with 16 bases between.

This clonotype was detected ten times or more. This sequence joins TRBV29-1 and TRBJ2-7; 12 nucleotides match TRBD2. The V segment lost 5 bases and the J segment 4 bases; nucleotides outside the gene matches: 6. The CDR3 is made up of 14 amino acids. The germline V gene has CDR1 SQVTM and CDR2 ANQGSEA. The CDR3: CSVTTSGRWYEQYF. The CDR3 nucleotides read TGCAGCGTTACTACTAGCGGGAGGTGGTACGAGCAGTACTTC.

V and J are TRBV7-3 and TRBJ2-3, with 8 bases identical to TRBD1. Losses at the gene ends were 7 bases for V and 4 bases for J; bases not matched to a gene: 16. The CDR3 sequence is 17 residues long. Germline assignment: CDR1 SGHTA and CDR2 FQGTGA. CDR3 region: CASTKGGSDRESDTQYF. CDR3 DNA: TGTGCCAGCACCAAAGGAGGCTCGGACAGGGAGTCAGATACGCAGTATTTT.